The clone carrying this TCR beta chain was seen repeatedly, ten times or more. As yet, its antigen is unknown. Documented time point: newly diagnosed GD, antithyroid drugs for less than 3 months. With RNA extracted from PBMCs as input, the TCR library was made. An endocrinology unit in Xi'an, China, supplied the patients. CDR3-region Arm-PCR and iRepertoire HTBI primers produced the TCR beta libraries. TCRdb reanalysed the multiplex PCR reads using MiXCR and keeps one entry per CDR3 protein. This table has roughly 440,000 distinct CDR3 sequences, approximately 16% appearing once. Unmatched junction bases numbered 5, after V lost 2 bases and J lost 4 bases. Germline CDR1 MNHEY, CDR2 SMNVEV (reference sequence). The CDR3 length is 14 residues. This sample is part of a study of regulatory T cells in long-lasting Graves disease. Study-wide results and caveats: The TCR repertoire of persistent Graves' patients was less diverse than that of newly diagnosed ones.

These data were likewise used in another study, on T cells in Graves' hyperthyroidism and ophthalmopathy. That study reports: These patients, aged 18 to 65, had recently diagnosed hyperthyroidism lasting under 2 months. Using the HTBI primer set, a first-round RT-PCR was run on the TCR CDR3.

The chain couples TRBV27 to TRBJ2-7; TRBD1 matches 7 bases. The source was peripheral blood mononuclear cells (PBMCs), collected at new diagnosis, from a patient treated with antithyroid drugs. The sequence was collected from a woman younger than 35 with Graves disease. CDR3: CASSLSRGIYEQYF. The DNA of the CDR3 is TGTGCCAGCAGTTTAAGCAGGGGGATTTACGAGCAGTACTTC.